One and the same sample provided the 5 T cell receptor beta chains below, sequenced in a study of cytomegalovirus exposure and HLA in healthy donors. PCR involved 60 Vbeta and 13 Jbeta primers. TCRdb keeps only in-frame clones here, not all; method: immunoSEQ multiplex PCR. There are 40,000 to 55,000 clones in the sample, with around 5.6% held by the top ten. The sequenced material came from PBMCs. The receptors were gathered from a male donor in good health and CMV-seropositive.

The V call is TRBV4-3, the J call TRBJ1-3; no clear D gene. Germline V gene data show CDR1 as LGHNA and CDR2 as YSLEER. Between the trimmed V and J ends, which lost 1 base and 4 bases, there was a span of 14 bases. The CDR3 runs to 16 residues. CDR3 nucleotides: TGCGCCAGCAGCCAAGCAGATACATCGTCCGGAAACACCATATATTTT. This encodes CASSQADTSSGNTIYF.

The chain uses TRBV18 and TRBJ1-2; D gene unclear. Germline V gene lookup returns CDR1 KGHSH and CDR2 LQKENI. V lost 2 bases and J 5 bases, leaving 15 bases between the germline ends. The CDR3 sequence is 15 residues long. The CDR3 region is CASSPSTPGSYGYTF. DNA of the CDR3: TGTGCCAGCTCACCAAGCACCCCGGGGTCATATGGCTACACCTTC.

The chain couples TRBV19 to TRBJ2-5; D unresolved. The CDR3 covers 16 residues. V was cut by 5 bases and J by 2 bases, with 18 bases left in between. Per germline, CDR1 LNHDA and CDR2 SQIVND (reference sequence). The CDR3 coding sequence is TGTGCCAGTAGTCGGTATGGGCAGCTCCTTCAAGAGACCCAGTACTTC. It translates to CASSRYGQLLQETQYF.

The V call is TRBV5-4, the J call TRBJ1-1, with 8 bases identical to TRBD1. From germline, CDR1 is SGHNT and CDR2 YYREEE (reference sequence). V lost 2 bases, J lost 11 bases, and 5 bases stayed unmatched. The CDR3 covers 12 residues. The CDR3 is CASSLQGVQAFF. The DNA for the CDR3 is TGTGCCAGCAGCTTACAGGGGGTACAGGCTTTCTTT.

This chain uses TRBV30 with TRBJ2-5, with 11 positions matching TRBD2. Judging by the DNA end, TRBJ2-7 fits better; the J call may be wrong. The germline CDR1 and CDR2 sequences are GTSNPN and SVGIG (reference sequence). The CDR3 is 15 amino acids. DNA for the CDR3: TGTGCCTGGAATGGACCGGGACTAGCGGACGTCGAGCAGTACTTC. As protein: CAWNGPGLADVEQYF.